What follows is one T cell receptor (beta chain) and its context. Its antigen is undetermined. The PCR employed 60 Vbeta primers together with 13 Jbeta primers. Here immunoSEQ multiplex PCR was the method, and the copy in TCRdb shows in-frame clones only, minus some. The sample lists some 150,000 clones, 80% to 90% occurring once. This sample is part of a study of cytomegalovirus exposure and HLA in healthy donors. Broader study findings: A later analysis appeared to link common viral pathogens to several of the most significant clusters. Most of the CMV-associated TCR beta chains (in a later analysis) appeared to be HLA-restricted. Prior analysis indicated that the majority of TCR beta V segments exhibited productivity approximately 87% or approximately 30% of the time.

Sequencing input: PBMCs. The sequence was obtained from a woman under 30 in good health and CMV-seropositive.

CDR3 in amino acids: CASRTDRAYNSPLHF. The CDR3 DNA reads as TGTGCCAGCAGGACGGACAGGGCCTATAATTCACCCCTCCACTTT. The rearrangement uses TRBV6-6 and TRBJ1-6, with 8 positions matching TRBD1. V was clipped by 6 bases and J by 2 bases; unmatched bases: 3. The germline CDR1 and CDR2 sequences are MNHNY and SVGAGI (reference sequence). The CDR3 contains 15 residues.